The subject of this entry is one TCR beta chain. The target antigen is unknown. From germline, CDR1 is SGHTA and CDR2 FQGNSA. The CDR3 is 15 amino acids. V dropped 6 bases and J dropped 7; count of bases not matched to a gene: 9. No infections or other immune events were documented during collection. The entry originates in a study of identifying expanded T cells in peripheral blood. Study findings and constraints: Approximately 1.1 clones differed between technical replicates, versus 16.4 and 19 over time. Variance in clone template counts between approximately 2-week samples significantly increased with total template count across all healthy donors.

Here immunoSEQ multiplex PCR was the method, and the copy in TCRdb shows in-frame clones only, minus some. The sample lists about 82,000 clones, about 87% occurring once. Sequencing was carried out using blood. The sequence derives from a person aged 18-70 years in good health. The chain couples TRBV7-2 to TRBJ2-2, with 9 bases lining up with TRBD1. DNA for the CDR3: TGTGCCAGCAGTTCTCCGGGACAGGGAGTCGGGGAGCTGTTTTTT. This translates into CASSSPGQGVGELFF.